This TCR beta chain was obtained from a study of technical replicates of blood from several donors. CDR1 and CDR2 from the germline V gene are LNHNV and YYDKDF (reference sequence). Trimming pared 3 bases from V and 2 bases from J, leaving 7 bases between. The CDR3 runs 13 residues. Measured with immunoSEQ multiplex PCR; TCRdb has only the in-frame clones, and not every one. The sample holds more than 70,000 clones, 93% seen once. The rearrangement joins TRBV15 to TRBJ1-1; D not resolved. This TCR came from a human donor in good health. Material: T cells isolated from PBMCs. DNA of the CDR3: TGTGCCACCAGCAGCCAAACTAACACTGAAGCTTTCTTT. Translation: CATSSQTNTEAFF. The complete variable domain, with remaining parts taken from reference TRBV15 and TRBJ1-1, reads DAMVIQNPRYQVTQFGKPVTLSCSQTLNHNVMYWYQQKSSQAPKLLFHYYDKDFNNEADTPDNFQSRRPNTSFCFLDIRSPGLGDTAMYLCATSSQTNTEAFFGQGTRLTVV.